This is a list of T cell receptor beta chains from one sample in a study of OX40 agonist ivuxolimab in advanced cancers. Some clones are missing from TCRdb's copy, which holds only in-frame ones; the method was immunoSEQ multiplex PCR. The data show some 21,000 clones, under 70% seen once. Sequencing used CD4+ or CD8+ T cells sorted from blood, obtained in a trial of the OX40 agonist ivuxolimab. These receptors all come from an adult with an advanced solid tumor such as melanoma, head and neck, liver or kidney cancer. Both conserved end residues are part of each CDR3. The D gene is left open where the match is weak. Size is stated for part of the rows, as once, few or many counts, or as a class when the clone is expanded.

v_gene	d_gene	j_gene	abundance	len	CDR3aa	CDR3nt
TRBV28	-	TRBJ2-1	-	15	CASTYPGTPYNEQFF	TGTGCCAGCACTTACCCCGGGACCCCCTACAATGAGCAGTTCTTC
TRBV19	TRBD1	TRBJ2-1	-	13	CASSITGAWGQFF	TGTGCCAGTAGTATCACAGGGGCTTGGGGGCAGTTCTTC
TRBV5-8	-	TRBJ2-1	-	15	CASSHTRFSYNEQFF	TGTGCCAGCAGCCATACACGATTCTCCTACAATGAGCAGTTCTTC
TRBV6-5	-	TRBJ1-1	-	12	CASSYTGTEAFF	TGTGCCAGCAGTTACACGGGTACTGAAGCTTTCTTT
TRBV27	-	TRBJ2-5	-	13	CASSAAGVGEQYF	TGTGCCAGCAGTGCAGCAGGGGTGGGGGAGCAGTACTTC
TRBV6-6	-	TRBJ2-7	-	13	CASSYPGNYEQYF	TGTGCCAGCAGTTACCCTGGGAACTACGAGCAGTACTTC
TRBV4-1	TRBD2	TRBJ2-1	once	17	CASSLLAGVVTYNEQFF	TGCGCCAGCAGTCTCTTAGCGGGAGTTGTAACCTACAATGAGCAGTTCTTC
TRBV28	-	TRBJ1-1	-	16	CASSFHGRPPSTEAFF	TGTGCCAGCAGTTTCCACGGGCGACCTCCTAGCACTGAAGCTTTCTTT
TRBV19	-	TRBJ2-7	-	14	CASSISGSSYEQYF	TGTGCCAGTAGTATATCAGGAAGCTCCTACGAGCAGTACTTC
TRBV7-9	TRBD2	TRBJ2-1	few	15	CASSLGSGRRNEQFF	TGTGCCAGCAGCTTGGGAAGCGGGAGGCGAAATGAGCAGTTCTTC
TRBV4-1	-	TRBJ2-3	-	14	CASSQDRNTDTQYF	TGCGCCAGCAGCCAAGATCGGAACACAGATACGCAGTATTTT
TRBV6-4	-	TRBJ1-6	medium-sized	17	CASSDSGASSYNSPLHF	TGTGCCAGCAGTGACTCTGGGGCCAGCTCCTATAATTCACCCCTCCACTTT
TRBV6-5	-	TRBJ2-1	-	13	CASRGESDNEQFF	TGTGCCAGCAGGGGGGAGTCGGACAATGAGCAGTTCTTC
TRBV4-1	TRBD1	TRBJ2-1	-	14	CASSQDLTGDEQFF	TGCGCCAGCAGCCAAGATTTGACAGGGGATGAGCAGTTCTTC
TRBV7-9	TRBD1	TRBJ2-5	-	13	CASSTGQGWAQYF	TGTGCCAGCAGCACGGGACAGGGTTGGGCCCAGTACTTC
TRBV7-2	TRBD1	TRBJ1-2	-	17	CASSQGLVLDRGYGYTF	TGTGCCAGCAGCCAAGGCCTCGTTCTGGACAGGGGCTATGGCTACACCTTC
TRBV6-6	-	TRBJ1-2	-	13	CASSYNGNYGYTF	TGTGCCAGCAGTTACAACGGTAACTATGGCTACACCTTC
TRBV28	-	TRBJ1-1	-	13	CASSPSGGAEAFF	TGTGCCAGCAGTCCCTCGGGCGGTGCTGAAGCTTTCTTT
TRBV7-8	TRBD2	TRBJ2-1	-	16	CASSFLLAGARNEQFF	TGTGCCAGCAGCTTCCTCCTAGCGGGAGCCCGCAATGAGCAGTTCTTC
TRBV5-1	TRBD1	TRBJ1-5	few	17	CASSLGPGQGRFQPQHF	TGCGCCAGCAGCCTGGGACCGGGACAGGGAAGGTTTCAGCCCCAGCATTTT
TRBV28	TRBD2	TRBJ2-1	-	19	CASSSIPSGRAFSYNEQFF	TGTGCCAGCAGTTCGATTCCTAGCGGGAGGGCCTTCTCCTACAATGAGCAGTTCTTC
TRBV6-6	-	TRBJ2-2	-	12	CASRSNTGELFF	TGTGCCAGCAGGTCAAACACCGGGGAGCTGTTTTTT
TRBV6-5	-	TRBJ2-7	-	10	CAIGLYEQYF	TGTGCCATCGGCTTATACGAGCAGTACTTC
TRBV15	-	TRBJ1-1	few	15	CATSADSGADTEAFF	TGTGCCACCAGCGCCGACTCAGGGGCTGACACTGAAGCTTTCTTT
TRBV28	-	TRBJ1-2	-	13	CASSFGGEGGYTF	TGTGCCAGCAGTTTCGGGGGGGAAGGCGGCTACACCTTC
TRBV7-8	TRBD1	TRBJ2-5	-	14	CASSSQGAYETQYF	TGTGCCAGCAGCTCCCAGGGGGCGTACGAGACCCAGTACTTC
TRBV9	-	TRBJ2-7	-	14	CASSPGLGDYEQYF	TGTGCCAGCAGCCCTGGACTGGGGGACTACGAGCAGTACTTC
TRBV13	TRBD2	TRBJ2-7	-	15	CASSEIPSGSYEQYF	TGTGCCAGCAGTGAAATCCCTAGCGGGAGTTACGAGCAGTACTTC
TRBV9	TRBD1	TRBJ2-7	-	14	CASSVGGGDYEQYF	TGTGCCAGCAGCGTAGGAGGGGGCGACTACGAGCAGTACTTC
TRBV10-3	-	TRBJ1-6	-	13	CAISAPGDSPLHF	TGTGCCATCAGTGCGCCCGGGGATTCACCCCTCCACTTT
TRBV5-4	TRBD2	TRBJ2-7	few	15	CASSLEGLADYEQYF	TGTGCCAGCAGCTTGGAGGGACTAGCGGATTACGAGCAGTACTTC
TRBV19	-	TRBJ1-5	few	14	CASWDSLSNQPQHF	TGTGCCAGCTGGGACTCTCTAAGCAATCAGCCCCAGCATTTT
TRBV6-6	-	TRBJ2-7	-	12	CASAGLDYEQYF	TGTGCCAGCGCCGGGCTCGATTACGAGCAGTACTTC
TRBV4-1	-	TRBJ1-1	-	12	CASSQEGSAAFF	TGCGCCAGCAGCCAAGAGGGCAGCGCGGCTTTCTTT
TRBV5-4	TRBD1	TRBJ2-7	-	14	CASSLGDSAYEQYF	TGTGCCAGCAGCTTGGGGGACAGCGCCTACGAGCAGTACTTC
TRBV27	TRBD1	TRBJ2-5	-	14	CASSFLQGEETQYF	TGTGCCAGCAGTTTCCTTCAGGGGGAAGAGACCCAGTACTTC
TRBV7-9	-	TRBJ2-1	-	15	CASSLAYRVGNEQFF	TGTGCCAGCAGCTTAGCGTACAGGGTAGGGAATGAGCAGTTCTTC
TRBV2	-	TRBJ2-1	-	15	CASSPSTRSYNEQFF	TGTGCCAGCAGTCCCTCGACAAGGTCCTACAATGAGCAGTTCTTC
TRBV11-2	-	TRBJ1-2	-	13	CASSLDTGWGYTF	TGTGCCAGCAGCTTAGACACAGGGTGGGGCTACACCTTC
TRBV27	-	TRBJ1-4	-	14	CASSLGWAREKLFF	TGTGCCAGCAGTTTAGGGTGGGCCCGTGAAAAACTGTTTTTT
TRBV28	-	TRBJ2-7	-	15	CASSFVGDGYYEQYF	TGTGCCAGCAGTTTTGTGGGGGACGGATACTACGAGCAGTACTTC
TRBV27	-	TRBJ1-2	-	14	CASSTTTRGYGYTF	TGTGCCAGCAGTACAACGACAAGAGGCTATGGCTACACCTTC